The clone carrying this T cell receptor (beta chain) appeared a few times. No antigen is known for it. The data are from a study of identical twins. Findings and caveats of the study: Beta clonotypes that were abundant in cord blood contained fewer insertions, a pattern absent from memory repertoires.

TCRdb itself ran the 5' RACE reads through MiXCR, one entry per CDR3 protein. The table lists approximately 1.8 million distinct CDR3 sequences, about 32% of them singletons. Germline V CDR1 and CDR2: MNHNY, SVGAGI (reference sequence). V shed 4 bases and J shed 5 bases, with 19 bases lying between them. The CDR3 has 16 residues. This clonotype was sampled from a newborn girl in good health. Material: cord blood. The chain is built from TRBV6-6 and TRBJ2-3; the D call may be TRBD1 or TRBD2 (6 bases each). The CDR3 protein is CASSLPQGGRGDTQYF. In nucleotides, the CDR3 is TGTGCCAGCAGTTTACCCCAAGGGGGGCGCGGAGATACGCAGTATTTT.